This entry lists 10 T cell receptor beta chains sequenced from one sample in a study of T cell responses to AZD1222 COVID-19 vaccine. Sequencing used immunoSEQ multiplex PCR; TCRdb keeps in-frame clones, though not all of them. This sample has more than 150,000 clones, with 90% found just once. The sample here was peripheral blood, taken on day 0 of AZD1222 vaccination. The receptors were sampled from an adult in good health.

This clone has only one observation. The gene calls are TRBV7-2 and TRBJ1-3; 8 bases are a match to TRBD1. Trimming removed 3 bases from V and 3 bases from J; junction bases left unmatched: 1. In germline, CDR1 is SGHTA, CDR2 FQGNSA. This CDR3 is 14 amino acids long. The CDR3 loop is CASSFRGHGNTIYF. The CDR3 coding sequence is TGTGCCAGCAGCTTCAGGGGGCATGGAAACACCATATATTTT.

This sequence joins TRBV29-1 and TRBJ2-1; 10 bases are shared with TRBD1. Trimming removed 7 bases from V and 1 base from J; junction bases left unmatched: 4. Germline-derived CDR1 and CDR2 are SQVTM and ANQGSEA. The length of the CDR3 is 14 residues. For the CDR3, the DNA is TGCAGCGGGGACAGGGGTGAGTCCTACAATGAGCAGTTCTTC. Protein product: CSGDRGESYNEQFF.

The gene calls are TRBV29-1 and TRBJ1-3; D uncertain. Germline CDR1 reads SQVTM; CDR2 reads ANQGSEA. Trimming removed 6 bases from V and 0 bases from J, with 9 bases in between. This CDR3 has 13 residues. CDR3 bases: TGCAGCGTCGTGAGGGCCTCTGGAAACACCATATATTTT. This translates into CSVVRASGNTIYF. Complete variable domain (other parts from reference TRBV29-1 and TRBJ1-3): SAVISQKPSRDICQRGTSLTIQCQVDSQVTMMFWYRQQPGQSLTLIATANQGSEATYESGFVIDKFPISRPNLTFSTLTVSNMSPEDSSIYLCSVVRASGNTIYFGEGSWLTVV.

Written as DNA, the CDR3 is TGTGCCAGCAGCCCCGGGGGGGTAGCGAGGCATGAGCAGTTCTTC. Translation: CASSPGGVARHEQFF. V gene TRBV7-9 combines with J gene TRBJ2-1; 8 bases are a match to TRBD2. In germline, CDR1 is SEHNR, CDR2 FQNEAQ (reference sequence). With V trimmed by 5 bases and J by 8 bases, 11 bases remained unmatched. This CDR3 contains 15 residues.

This sequence joins TRBV6-5 and TRBJ1-5, with 9 bases lining up with TRBD1. This CDR3 has 15 amino acids. Germline-derived CDR1 and CDR2 are MNHEY and SVGAGI. The V gene end was trimmed by 5 bases and the J gene end by 4 bases; junction bases not matched to a gene: 6. CDR3 in DNA: TGTGCCAGCAGTCCTTTGACAGGGGGGAATCAGCCCCAGCATTTT. This gives the protein CASSPLTGGNQPQHF.

The chain carries TRBV6-5 and TRBJ1-1; 10 bases match TRBD1. V lost 6 bases to trimming and J lost 4 bases; unmatched junction nucleotides: 2. The germline gives CDR1 MNHEY, CDR2 SVGAGI. This CDR3 has 13 residues. For the CDR3, the DNA is TGTGCCAGCAGAAGACAGGGGGCCACTGAAGCTTTCTTT. This translates into CASRRQGATEAFF.

This chain uses TRBV28 with TRBJ1-2; no definite D call. The CDR3 sequence is 12 residues long. The V end was cut by 2 bases, the J end by 5 bases, with 6 bases between. Germline V gene sequence: CDR1 MDHEN, CDR2 SYDVKM. DNA of the CDR3: TGTGCCAGCAGTTTAAGTGTTTATGGCTACACCTTC. Protein sequence: CASSLSVYGYTF.

This chain connects TRBV28 to TRBJ1-5, with a tentative D call TRBD1 (5 bases). Germline V gives CDR1 MDHEN, CDR2 SYDVKM. V was pared by 5 bases and J by 6 bases, with 14 bases between. The CDR3 contains 14 residues. CDR3 loop: CASSPRVRSQPQHF. CDR3 DNA: TGTGCCAGCAGTCCCAGGGTACGGAGTCAGCCCCAGCATTTT.

In this sample, this clone turned up once. The chain couples TRBV2 to TRBJ2-5; 7 bases align to TRBD1. From germline, CDR1 is SNHLY and CDR2 FYNNEI. V was pared by 5 bases and J by 4 bases, with 4 bases of the junction left unmatched. The CDR3 is 13 amino acids. The CDR3 protein is CASSRTGRETQYF. The DNA for the CDR3 is TGTGCCAGCAGTCGGACAGGTCGAGAGACCCAGTACTTC.

The gene calls are TRBV28 and TRBJ2-7; D not resolved. Germline V gene lookup returns CDR1 MDHEN and CDR2 SYDVKM. Deletions cut 6 bases from V and 2 bases from J, with 8 bases between. This CDR3 spans 12 amino acids. Here the CDR3 DNA reads TGTGCCAGCAGAGAAGAGCCCTACGAGCAGTACTTC. This sequence encodes CASREEPYEQYF.